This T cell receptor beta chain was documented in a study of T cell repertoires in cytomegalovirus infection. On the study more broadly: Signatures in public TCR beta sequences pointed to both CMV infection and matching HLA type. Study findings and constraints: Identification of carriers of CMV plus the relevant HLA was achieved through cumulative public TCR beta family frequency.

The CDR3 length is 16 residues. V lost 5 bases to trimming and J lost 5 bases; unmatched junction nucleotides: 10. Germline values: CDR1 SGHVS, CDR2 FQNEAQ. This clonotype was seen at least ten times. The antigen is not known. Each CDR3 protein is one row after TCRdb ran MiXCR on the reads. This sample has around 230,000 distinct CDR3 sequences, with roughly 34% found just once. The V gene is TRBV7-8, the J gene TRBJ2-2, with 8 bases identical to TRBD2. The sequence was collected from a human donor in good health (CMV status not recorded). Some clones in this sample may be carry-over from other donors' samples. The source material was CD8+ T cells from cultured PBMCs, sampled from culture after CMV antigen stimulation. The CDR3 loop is CASSHIAGTGTGELFF. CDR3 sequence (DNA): TGTGCCAGCAGCCACATAGCGGGAACTGGGACCGGGGAGCTGTTTTTT.